This T cell receptor beta chain appears in the sequencing data of a study of shared clonotypes between healthy human individuals. Germline CDR1 is SEHNR and CDR2 is FQNEAQ (reference sequence). The ends lost 6 bases at V and 1 base at J; junction bases unmatched: 12. CDR3 length equals 16 residues. Sequencing used immunoSEQ multiplex PCR; TCRdb keeps in-frame clones, though not all of them. In the table there are hundreds of thousands of clones, roughly four fifths of which are singletons. This sequence was found in a woman between 35 and 50 years old in good health. Some clones in this sample may be carry-over from other donors' samples. This chain uses TRBV7-9 with TRBJ2-7, with TRBD2 matching 7 bases. The sample consisted of PBMCs. CDR3 sequence: CASSGDGRYSSYEQYF. CDR3 sequence (DNA): TGTGCCAGCAGTGGGGACGGGAGGTACTCTTCCTACGAGCAGTACTTC.